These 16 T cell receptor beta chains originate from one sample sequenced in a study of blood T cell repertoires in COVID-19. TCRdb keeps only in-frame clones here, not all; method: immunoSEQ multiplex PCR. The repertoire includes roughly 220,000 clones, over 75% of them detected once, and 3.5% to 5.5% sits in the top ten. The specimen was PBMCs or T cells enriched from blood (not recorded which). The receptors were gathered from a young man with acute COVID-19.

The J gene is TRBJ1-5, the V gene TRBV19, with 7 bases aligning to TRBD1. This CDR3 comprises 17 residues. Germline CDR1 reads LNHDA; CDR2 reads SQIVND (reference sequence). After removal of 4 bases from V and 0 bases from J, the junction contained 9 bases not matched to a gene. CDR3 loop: CASSRDDRAYSNQPQHF. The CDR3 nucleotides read TGTGCCAGTAGTAGGGACGACAGGGCTTATAGCAATCAGCCCCAGCATTTT.

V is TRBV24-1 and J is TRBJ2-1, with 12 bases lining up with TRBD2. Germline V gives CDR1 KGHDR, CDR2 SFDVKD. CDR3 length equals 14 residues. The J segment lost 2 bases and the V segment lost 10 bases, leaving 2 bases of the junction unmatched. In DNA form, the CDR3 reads TGTGCCACGCGGACTAGCGGGGCCTACAATGAGCAGTTCTTC. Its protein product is CATRTSGAYNEQFF.

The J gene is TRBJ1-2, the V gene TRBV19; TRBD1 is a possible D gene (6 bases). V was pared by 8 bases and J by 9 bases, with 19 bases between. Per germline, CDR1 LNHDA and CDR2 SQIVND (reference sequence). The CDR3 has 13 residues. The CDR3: CASGFSGEGRYTF. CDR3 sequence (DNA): TGTGCCAGTGGGTTCTCAGGGGAGGGGCGCTACACCTTC.

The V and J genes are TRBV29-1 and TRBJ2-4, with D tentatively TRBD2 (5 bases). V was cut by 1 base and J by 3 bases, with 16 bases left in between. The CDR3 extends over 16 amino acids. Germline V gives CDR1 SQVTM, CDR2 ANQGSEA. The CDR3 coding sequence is TGCAGCGTTGAAGGTGGACTGACCCTCTACAAAAACATTCAGTACTTC. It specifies CSVEGGLTLYKNIQYF.

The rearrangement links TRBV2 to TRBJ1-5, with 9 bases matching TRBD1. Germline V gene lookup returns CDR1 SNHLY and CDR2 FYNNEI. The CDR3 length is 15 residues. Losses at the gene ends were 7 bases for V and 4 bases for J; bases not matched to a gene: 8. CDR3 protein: CASTKGQGRNQPQHF. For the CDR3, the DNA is TGTGCCAGCACGAAAGGACAGGGGAGGAATCAGCCCCAGCATTTT.

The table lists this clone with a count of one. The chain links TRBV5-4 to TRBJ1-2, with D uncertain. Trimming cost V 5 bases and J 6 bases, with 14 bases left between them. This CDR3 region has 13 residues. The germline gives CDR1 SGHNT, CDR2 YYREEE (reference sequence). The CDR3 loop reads CASSPQVMDGYTF. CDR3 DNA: TGTGCCAGCAGTCCACAAGTAATGGATGGCTACACCTTC. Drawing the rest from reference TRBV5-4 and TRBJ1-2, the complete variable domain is ETGVTQSPTHLIKTRGQQVTLRCSSQSGHNTVSWYQQALGQGPQFIFQYYREEENGRGNFPPRFSGLQFPNYSSELNVNALELDDSALYLCASSPQVMDGYTFGSGTRLTVV.

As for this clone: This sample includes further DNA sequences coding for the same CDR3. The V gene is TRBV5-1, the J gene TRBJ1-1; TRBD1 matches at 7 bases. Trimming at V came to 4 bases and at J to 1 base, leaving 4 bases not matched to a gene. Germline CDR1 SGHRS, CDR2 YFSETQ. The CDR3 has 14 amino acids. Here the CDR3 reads CASSPGGGNTEAFF. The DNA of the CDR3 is TGCGCCAGCAGCCCAGGGGGTGGGAACACTGAAGCTTTCTTT.

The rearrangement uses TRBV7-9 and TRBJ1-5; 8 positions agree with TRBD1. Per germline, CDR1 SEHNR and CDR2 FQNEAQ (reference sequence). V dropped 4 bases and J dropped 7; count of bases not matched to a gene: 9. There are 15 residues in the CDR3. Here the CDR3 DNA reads TGTGCCAGCAGCTCTAATTCAGGGGGCGGGCAGCCCCAGCATTTT. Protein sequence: CASSSNSGGGQPQHF.

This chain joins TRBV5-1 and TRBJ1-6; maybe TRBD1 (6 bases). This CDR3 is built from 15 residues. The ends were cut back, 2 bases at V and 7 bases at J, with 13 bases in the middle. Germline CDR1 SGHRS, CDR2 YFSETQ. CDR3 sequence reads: CASSFTGRSNSPLHF. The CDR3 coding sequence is TGCGCCAGCAGCTTTACAGGGAGATCGAATTCACCCCTCCACTTT.

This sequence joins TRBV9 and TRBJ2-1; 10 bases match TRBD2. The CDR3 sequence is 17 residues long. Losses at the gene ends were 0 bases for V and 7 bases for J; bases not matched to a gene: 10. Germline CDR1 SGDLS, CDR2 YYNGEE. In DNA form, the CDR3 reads TGTGCCAGCAGCGTAGCTCCCAGCGGGGGGGCGAAAAATGAGCAGTTCTTC. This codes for CASSVAPSGGAKNEQFF.

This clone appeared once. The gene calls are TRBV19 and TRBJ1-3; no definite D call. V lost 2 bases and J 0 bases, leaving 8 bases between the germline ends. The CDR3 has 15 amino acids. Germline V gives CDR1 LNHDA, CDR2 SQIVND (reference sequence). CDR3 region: CASSISRFSGNTIYF. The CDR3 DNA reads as TGTGCCAGTAGTATATCACGGTTCTCTGGAAACACCATATATTTT.

Here the CDR3 reads CASSKTSGSPGELFF. The CDR3 DNA is TGTGCCAGCAGCAAAACTTCCGGGTCCCCCGGGGAGCTGTTTTTT. The chain carries TRBV7-3 and TRBJ2-2; D is uncertain. Between the trimmed V and J ends, which lost 5 bases and 6 bases, there was a span of 16 bases. Per the germline V gene, CDR1 is SGHTA and CDR2 is FQGTGA. The CDR3 loop spans 15 amino acids.

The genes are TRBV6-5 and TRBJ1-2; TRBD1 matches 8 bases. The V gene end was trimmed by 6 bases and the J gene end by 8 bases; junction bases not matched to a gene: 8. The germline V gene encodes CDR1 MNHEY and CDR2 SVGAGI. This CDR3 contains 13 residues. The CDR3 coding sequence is TGTGCCAGCAGCCAGGGACAGGCTCTGGGCTACACCTTC. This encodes CASSQGQALGYTF.

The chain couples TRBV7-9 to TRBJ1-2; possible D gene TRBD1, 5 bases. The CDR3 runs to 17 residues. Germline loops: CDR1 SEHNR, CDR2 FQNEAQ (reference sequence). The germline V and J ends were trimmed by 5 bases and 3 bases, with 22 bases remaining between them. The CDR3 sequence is CASSPRIRVPGYYGYTF. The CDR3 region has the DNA TGTGCCAGCAGCCCAAGGATCAGGGTTCCAGGCTACTATGGCTACACCTTC. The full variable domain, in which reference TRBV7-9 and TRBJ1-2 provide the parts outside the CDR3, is DTGVSQNPRHKITKRGQNVTFRCDPISEHNRLYWYRQTLGQGPEFLTYFQNEAQLEKSRLLSDRFSAERPKGSFSTLEIQRTEQGDSAMYLCASSPRIRVPGYYGYTFGSGTRLTVV.

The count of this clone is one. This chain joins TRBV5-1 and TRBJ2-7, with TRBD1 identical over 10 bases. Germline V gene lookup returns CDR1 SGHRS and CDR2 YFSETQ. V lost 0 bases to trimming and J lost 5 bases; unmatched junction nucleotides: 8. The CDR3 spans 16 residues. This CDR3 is CASSLGRGQGVHEQYF. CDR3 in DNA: TGCGCCAGCAGCTTGGGACGCGGACAGGGGGTCCACGAGCAGTACTTC. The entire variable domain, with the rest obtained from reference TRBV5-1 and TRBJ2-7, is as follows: KAGVTQTPRYLIKTRGQQVTLSCSPISGHRSVSWYQQTPGQGLQFLFEYFSETQRNKGNFPGRFSGRQFSNSRSEMNVSTLELGDSALYLCASSLGRGQGVHEQYFGPGTRLTVT.

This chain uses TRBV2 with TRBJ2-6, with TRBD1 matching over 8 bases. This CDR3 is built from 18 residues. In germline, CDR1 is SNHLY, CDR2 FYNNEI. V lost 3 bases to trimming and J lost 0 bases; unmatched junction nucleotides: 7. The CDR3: CASSEIGTGVSGANVLTF. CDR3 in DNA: TGTGCCAGCAGTGAGATAGGGACAGGTGTCTCTGGGGCCAACGTCCTGACTTTC.